This T cell receptor beta chain was found in a study of neurological immune-mediated disorders. Synthesis of cDNA was carried out by template-switch 5'RACE. The reaction used 10-nucleotide random UMIs. TCRdb re-called the 5' RACE reads with MiXCR, one entry per CDR3 protein. The table includes some 38,000 distinct CDR3 sequences, 11% detected once. Losses at the gene ends were 6 bases for V and 8 bases for J; bases not matched to a gene: 16. The CDR3 sequence is 16 residues long. Findings and limits, study-wide: Sharing of CDR3 amino acid sequences among expanded clones across subjects was absent, suggesting private repertoires in all groups.

As for time point: technical triplicate 1. PBMCs stored at -80 C, numbering 2 million, were the origin of the unsorted libraries. The sample holds many counts of this clonotype. Its target is not known. The sequence came from a man aged 60-69 years with HTLV-1-associated myelopathy (HAM/TSP). The chain recombines TRBV12-3 or TRBV12-4 with TRBJ2-1; 7 positions agree with TRBD2. Sequencing was done on a sample of PBMCs. The CDR3 region has the DNA TGTGCCAGCAGCCCACGTCGCGGGAGAATATATTATGAGCAGTTCTTC. Translating gives CASSPRRGRIYYEQFF.